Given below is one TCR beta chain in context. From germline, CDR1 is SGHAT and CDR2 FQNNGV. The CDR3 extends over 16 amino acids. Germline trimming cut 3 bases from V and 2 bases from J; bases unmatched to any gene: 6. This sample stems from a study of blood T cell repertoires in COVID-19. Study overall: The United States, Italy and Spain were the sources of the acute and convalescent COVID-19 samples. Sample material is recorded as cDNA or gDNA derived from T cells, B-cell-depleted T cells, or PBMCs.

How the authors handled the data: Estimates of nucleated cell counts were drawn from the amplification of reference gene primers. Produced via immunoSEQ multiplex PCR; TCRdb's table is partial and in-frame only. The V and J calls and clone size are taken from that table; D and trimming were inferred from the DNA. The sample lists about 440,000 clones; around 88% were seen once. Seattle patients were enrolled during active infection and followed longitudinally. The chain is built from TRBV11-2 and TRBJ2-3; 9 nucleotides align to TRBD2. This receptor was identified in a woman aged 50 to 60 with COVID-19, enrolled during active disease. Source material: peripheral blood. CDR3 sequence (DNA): TGTGCCAGCAGCTTCGCCGGGACTAGCCTCACAGATACGCAGTATTTT. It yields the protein CASSFAGTSLTDTQYF.